This T cell receptor beta chain was observed in a study of blood T cells in healthy people across ages. PCR was performed a second time for roughly 7 to 12 cycles using a sample-barcoded 5' primer and a J-beta primer mix. TCRdb re-analysed the 5' RACE reads in MiXCR, keeping a single row per CDR3 protein. The table includes about 840,000 distinct CDR3 sequences, around 29% detected once. Healthy Caucasians from Russia aged about 6 to 100 served as donors. Germline V gene sequence: CDR1 MNHEY, CDR2 SMNVEV (reference sequence). Deletions cut 8 bases from V and 3 bases from J, with 22 bases between. The CDR3 is 16 residues long. General study points: Donor CMV infection status was unknown, possibly confounding age-related changes in expanded clonotypes. TCR beta diversity per million T cells fell roughly linearly with age.

This clonotype was detected once. The antigen is unknown. This sample also appeared in a second study, on T cells of mothers and their children. That report adds: Clones that were microchimeric and persistent were not detected among T cells.

The TCR was taken from a woman aged 40 to 50 in good health. Sequencing was performed on blood. The rearrangement uses TRBV27 and TRBJ1-1, with D maybe TRBD1 (6 bases). CDR3 nucleotides: TGTGCCAGCCCTTATAGGCAGCCACCAGGGGACACTGAAGCTTTCTTT. Encoded protein: CASPYRQPPGDTEAFF.